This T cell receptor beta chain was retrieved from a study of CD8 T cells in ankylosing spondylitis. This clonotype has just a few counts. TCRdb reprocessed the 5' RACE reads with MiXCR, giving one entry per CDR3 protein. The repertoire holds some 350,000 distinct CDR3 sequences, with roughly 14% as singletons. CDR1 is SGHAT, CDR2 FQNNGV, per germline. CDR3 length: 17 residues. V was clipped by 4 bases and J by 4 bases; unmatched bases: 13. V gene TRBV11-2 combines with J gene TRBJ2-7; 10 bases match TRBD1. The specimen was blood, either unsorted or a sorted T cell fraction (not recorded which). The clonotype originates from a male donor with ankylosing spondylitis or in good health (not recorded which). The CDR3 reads CASSSTGGRREMYEQYF. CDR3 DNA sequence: TGTGCCAGCAGCTCGACAGGGGGCAGGCGGGAGATGTACGAGCAGTACTTC.